This T cell receptor beta chain was identified during a study of blood T cell repertoires in COVID-19. In the study overall: The United States, Italy and Spain supplied acute and convalescent COVID-19 samples.

Original methodology: Nucleated cell counts were estimated from reference gene primer amplification. TCRdb's copy holds only in-frame clones and misses some; the assay was immunoSEQ multiplex PCR. D and trimming were read from the DNA, whereas the V and J calls and clone size are those reported in that table. This sample has about 41,000 clones; about 87% occur once, and the top ten carry 3% to 4.5%. The V gene lost 1 base and the J gene lost 5 bases, with 12 bases spanning the gap. CDR1 is SEHNR and CDR2 is FQNEAQ in the germline V gene (reference sequence). This CDR3 spans 15 amino acids. The sample comprised peripheral blood. The source is a middle-aged man with COVID-19, enrolled during active disease. This chain uses TRBV7-9 with TRBJ1-5, with D perhaps TRBD1 (5 bases). The CDR3 DNA sequence: TGTGCCAGCAGCTTAGATGTTGGGGGGTATCAGCCCCAGCATTTT. Translation gives CASSLDVGGYQPQHF.